This T cell receptor beta chain emerged from a study of T cells after yellow fever vaccination. The wider study: The SMART-Seq v4 Ultra Low Input method served to prepare the low-cell-number fractions.

This clonotype was counted ten times or more. TCRdb ran MiXCR on the 5' RACE reads and lists one entry per CDR3 protein. Among some 340,000 distinct CDR3 sequences listed, about 10% were seen once. Trimming removed 5 bases from V and 2 bases from J; junction bases left unmatched: 5. This CDR3 has 16 residues. Germline V gene data show CDR1 as MRHNA and CDR2 as SNTAGT. This chain joins TRBV6-4 and TRBJ2-3, with 12 bases aligning to TRBD1. The specimen was CD4+ T cells sorted from PBMCs, collected 45 days after the yellow fever booster vaccination. This receptor was obtained from a man between 18 and 35 years old who received the YFV17D yellow fever vaccine. CDR3 DNA: TGTGCCAGCAGTCCCGGGACAGGGGGCCCCACAGATACGCAGTATTTT. Protein: CASSPGTGGPTDTQYF.